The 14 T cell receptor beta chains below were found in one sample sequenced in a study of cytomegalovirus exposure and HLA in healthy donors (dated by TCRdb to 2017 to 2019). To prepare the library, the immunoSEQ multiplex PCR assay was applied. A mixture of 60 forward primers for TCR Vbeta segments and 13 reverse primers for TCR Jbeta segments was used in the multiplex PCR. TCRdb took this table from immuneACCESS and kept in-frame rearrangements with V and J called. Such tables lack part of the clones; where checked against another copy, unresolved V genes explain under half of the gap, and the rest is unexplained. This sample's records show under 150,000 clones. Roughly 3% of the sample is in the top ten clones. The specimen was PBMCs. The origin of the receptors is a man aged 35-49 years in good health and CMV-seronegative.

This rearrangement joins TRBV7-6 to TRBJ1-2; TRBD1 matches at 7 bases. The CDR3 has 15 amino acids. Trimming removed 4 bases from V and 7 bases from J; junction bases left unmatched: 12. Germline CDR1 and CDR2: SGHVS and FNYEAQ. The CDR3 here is CASSSYPTGLGGYTF. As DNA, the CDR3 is TGTGCCAGCAGCTCATACCCGACAGGGCTGGGTGGCTACACCTTC. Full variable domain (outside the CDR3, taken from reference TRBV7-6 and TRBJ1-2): GAGVSQSPRYKVTKRGQDVALRCDPISGHVSLYWYRQALGQGPEFLTYFNYEAQQDKSGLPNDRFSAERPEGSISTLTIQRTEQRDSAMYRCASSSYPTGLGGYTFGSGTRLTVV.

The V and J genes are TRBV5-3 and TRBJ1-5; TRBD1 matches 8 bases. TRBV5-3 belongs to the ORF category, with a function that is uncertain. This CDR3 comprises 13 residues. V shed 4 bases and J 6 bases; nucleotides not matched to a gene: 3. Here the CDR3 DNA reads TGTGCCAGAAGCCGGGACAGGACTCAGCCCCAGCATTTT. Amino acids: CARSRDRTQPQHF.

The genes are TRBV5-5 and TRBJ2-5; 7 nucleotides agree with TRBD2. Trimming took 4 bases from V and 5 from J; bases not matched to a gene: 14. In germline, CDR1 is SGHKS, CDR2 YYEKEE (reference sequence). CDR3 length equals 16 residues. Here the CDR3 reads CASSRNGGWGGETQYF. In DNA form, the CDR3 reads TGTGCCAGCAGCCGAAACGGGGGGTGGGGAGGGGAGACCCAGTACTTC.

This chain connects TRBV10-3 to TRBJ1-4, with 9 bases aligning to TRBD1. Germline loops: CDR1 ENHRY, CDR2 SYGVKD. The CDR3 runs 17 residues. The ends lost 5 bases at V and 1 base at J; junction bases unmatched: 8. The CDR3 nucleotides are TGTGCCATCAGTCCGACAGGGACAGGGCGAACTAATGAAAAACTGTTTTTT. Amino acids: CAISPTGTGRTNEKLFF.

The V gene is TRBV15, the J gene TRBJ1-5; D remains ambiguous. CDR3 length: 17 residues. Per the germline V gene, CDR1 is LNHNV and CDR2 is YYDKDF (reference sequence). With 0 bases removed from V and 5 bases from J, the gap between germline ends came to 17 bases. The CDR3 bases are TGTGCCACCAGCAGAGATCCGTCCGGGGTCTGGGATCAGCCCCAGCATTTT. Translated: CATSRDPSGVWDQPQHF. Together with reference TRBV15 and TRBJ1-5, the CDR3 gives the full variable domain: DAMVIQNPRYQVTQFGKPVTLSCSQTLNHNVMYWYQQKSSQAPKLLFHYYDKDFNNEADTPDNFQSRRPNTSFCFLDIRSPGLGDTAMYLCATSRDPSGVWDQPQHFGDGTRLSIL.

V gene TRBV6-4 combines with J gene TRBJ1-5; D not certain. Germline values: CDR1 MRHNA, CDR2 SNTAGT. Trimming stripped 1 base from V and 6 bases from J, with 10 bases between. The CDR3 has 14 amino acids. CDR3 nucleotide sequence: TGTGCCAGCAGTGACTATCTAGGGAGTCAGCCCCAGCATTTT. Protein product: CASSDYLGSQPQHF.

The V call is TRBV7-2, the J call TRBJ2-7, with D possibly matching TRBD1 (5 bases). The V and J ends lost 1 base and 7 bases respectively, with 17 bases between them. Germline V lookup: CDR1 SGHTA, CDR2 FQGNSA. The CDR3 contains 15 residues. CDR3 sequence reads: CASSLVTLGAGEQYF. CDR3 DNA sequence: TGTGCCAGCAGCTTAGTTACCCTTGGGGCTGGAGAGCAGTACTTC.

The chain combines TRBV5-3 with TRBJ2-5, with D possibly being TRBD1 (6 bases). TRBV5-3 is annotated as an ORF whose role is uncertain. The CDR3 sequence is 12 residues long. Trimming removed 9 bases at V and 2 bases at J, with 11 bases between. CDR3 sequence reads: CAITQGQETQYF. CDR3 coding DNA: TGTGCCATTACGCAGGGGCAAGAGACCCAGTACTTC.

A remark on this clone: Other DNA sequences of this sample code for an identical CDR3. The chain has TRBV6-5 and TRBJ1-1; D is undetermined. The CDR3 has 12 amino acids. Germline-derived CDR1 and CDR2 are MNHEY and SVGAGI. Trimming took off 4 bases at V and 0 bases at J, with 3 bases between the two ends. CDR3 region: CASSSVNTEAFF. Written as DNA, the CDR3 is TGTGCCAGCAGTTCCGTGAACACTGAAGCTTTCTTT.

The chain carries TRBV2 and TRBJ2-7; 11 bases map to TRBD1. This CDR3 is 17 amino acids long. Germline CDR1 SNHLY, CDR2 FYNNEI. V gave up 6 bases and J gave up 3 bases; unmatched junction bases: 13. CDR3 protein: CASRGQGVNTGSYEQYF. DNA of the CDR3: TGTGCCAGCAGGGGACAGGGGGTTAATACGGGTAGCTACGAGCAGTACTTC.

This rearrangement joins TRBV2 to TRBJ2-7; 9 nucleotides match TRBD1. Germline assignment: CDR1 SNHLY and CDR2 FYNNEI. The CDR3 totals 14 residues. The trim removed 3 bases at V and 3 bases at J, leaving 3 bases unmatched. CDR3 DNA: TGTGCCAGCAGTGAGGACAGGGGCGACTACGAGCAGTACTTC. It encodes CASSEDRGDYEQYF.

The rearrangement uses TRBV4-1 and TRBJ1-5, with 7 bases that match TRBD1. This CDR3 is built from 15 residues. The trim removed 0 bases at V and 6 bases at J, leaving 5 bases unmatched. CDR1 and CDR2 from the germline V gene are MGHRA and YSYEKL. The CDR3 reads CASSQDEGAIQPQHF. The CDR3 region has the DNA TGCGCCAGCAGCCAAGACGAGGGGGCAATTCAGCCCCAGCATTTT.

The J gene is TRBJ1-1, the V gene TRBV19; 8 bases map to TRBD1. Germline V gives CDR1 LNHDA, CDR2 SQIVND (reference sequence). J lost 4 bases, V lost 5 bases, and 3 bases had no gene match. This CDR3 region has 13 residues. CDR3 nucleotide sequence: TGTGCCAGTAGTCGGACAGGGCTCACTGAAGCTTTCTTT. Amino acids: CASSRTGLTEAFF.

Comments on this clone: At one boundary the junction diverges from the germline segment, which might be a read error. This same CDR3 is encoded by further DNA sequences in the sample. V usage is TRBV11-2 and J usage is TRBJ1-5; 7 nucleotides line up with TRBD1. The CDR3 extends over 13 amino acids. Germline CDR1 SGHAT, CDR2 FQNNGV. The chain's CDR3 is CASSRDRLQPQHF. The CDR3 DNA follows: TGTGCCAGCAGCCGGGACAGACTTCAGCCCCAACATTTT.